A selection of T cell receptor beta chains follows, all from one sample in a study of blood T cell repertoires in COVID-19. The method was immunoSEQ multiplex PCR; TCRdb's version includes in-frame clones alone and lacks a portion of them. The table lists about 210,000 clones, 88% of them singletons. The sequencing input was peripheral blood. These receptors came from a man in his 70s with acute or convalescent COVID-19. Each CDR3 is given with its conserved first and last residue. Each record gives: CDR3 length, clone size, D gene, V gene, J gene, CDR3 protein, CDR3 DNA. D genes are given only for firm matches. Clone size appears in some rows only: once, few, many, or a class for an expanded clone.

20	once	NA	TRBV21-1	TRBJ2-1	CASSKGPPGFRSISYNEQFF	TGTGCCAGCAGCAAAGGCCCCCCGGGTTTTCGGTCGATATCCTACAATGAGCAGTTCTTC
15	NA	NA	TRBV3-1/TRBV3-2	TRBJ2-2	CASSQDVAKTGELFF	TGTGCCAGCAGCCAAGATGTAGCGAAAACCGGGGAGCTGTTTTTT
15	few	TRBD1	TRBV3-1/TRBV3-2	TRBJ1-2	CASSQADRESYGYTF	TGTGCCAGCAGCCAAGCGGACAGGGAAAGCTATGGCTACACCTTC
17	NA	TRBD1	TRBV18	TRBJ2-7	CASSPPRAGTGNYEQYF	TGTGCCAGCTCACCGCCTAGGGCCGGGACAGGGAACTACGAGCAGTACTTC
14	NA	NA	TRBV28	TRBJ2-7	CASQTIASFYEQYF	TGTGCCAGCCAGACAATTGCTTCTTTTTACGAGCAGTACTTC
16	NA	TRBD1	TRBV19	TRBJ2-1	CASSIPRTGGNNEQFF	TGTGCCAGTAGTATTCCGCGGACAGGGGGTAACAATGAGCAGTTCTTC
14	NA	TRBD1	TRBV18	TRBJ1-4	CASSRQGADEKLFF	TGTGCCAGCTCACGACAGGGGGCGGATGAAAAACTGTTTTTT
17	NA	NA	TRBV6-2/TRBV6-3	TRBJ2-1	CASSSSRQATSYNEQFF	TGTGCCAGCAGTTCCTCCCGACAGGCCACCTCCTACAATGAGCAGTTCTTC
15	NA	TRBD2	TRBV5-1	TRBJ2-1	CASSLSLAGADEQFF	TGCGCCAGCAGCTTGAGTCTAGCGGGAGCGGATGAGCAGTTCTTC
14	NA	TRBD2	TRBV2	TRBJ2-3	CASRLAGSTDTQYF	TGTGCCAGCAGGCTAGCGGGAAGTACAGATACGCAGTATTTT
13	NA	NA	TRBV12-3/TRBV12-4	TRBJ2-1	CASSQINRSEQFF	TGTGCCAGCAGCCAAATTAACCGCAGTGAGCAGTTCTTC
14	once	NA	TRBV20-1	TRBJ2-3	CSASATAETDTQYF	TGCAGTGCTAGTGCCACAGCGGAAACAGATACGCAGTATTTT
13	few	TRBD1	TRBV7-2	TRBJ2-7	CASSETGFYEQYF	TGTGCCAGCAGCGAGACAGGGTTCTACGAGCAGTACTTC
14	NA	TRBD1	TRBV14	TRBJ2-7	CASSTDRAPYEQYF	TGTGCCAGCAGCACAGACAGGGCGCCCTACGAGCAGTACTTC
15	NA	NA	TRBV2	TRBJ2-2	CASRMTTSNTGELFF	TGTGCCAGCAGGATGACAACGTCAAACACCGGGGAGCTGTTTTTT
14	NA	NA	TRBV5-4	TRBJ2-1	CASSQSTVNNEQFF	TGTGCCAGCAGCCAGTCGACAGTCAACAATGAGCAGTTCTTC
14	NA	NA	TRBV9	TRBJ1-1	CASSVVGGDTEAFF	TGTGCCAGCAGCGTAGTTGGGGGGGACACTGAAGCTTTCTTT
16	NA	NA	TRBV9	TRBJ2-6	CASSPRQTSGANVLTF	TGTGCCAGCAGCCCACGGCAGACATCTGGGGCCAACGTCCTGACTTTC
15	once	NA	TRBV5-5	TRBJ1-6	CASSPALAPSSPLHF	TGTGCCAGCAGTCCCGCCCTGGCGCCTAGTTCACCCCTCCACTTT
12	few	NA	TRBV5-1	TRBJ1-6	CASSLSDSPLHF	TGCGCCAGCAGCTTGTCCGATTCACCCCTCCACTTT
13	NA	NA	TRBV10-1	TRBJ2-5	CASSGTPGETQYF	TGCGCCAGCAGCGGGACTCCTGGGGAGACCCAGTACTTC
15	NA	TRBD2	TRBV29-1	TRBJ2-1	CSAPRSGLAGVEQFF	TGCAGCGCCCCCCGAAGTGGGCTAGCGGGAGTTGAGCAGTTCTTC
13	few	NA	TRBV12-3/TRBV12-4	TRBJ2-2	CASSAGLTGELFF	TGTGCCAGCAGTGCGGGGCTCACCGGGGAGCTGTTTTTT
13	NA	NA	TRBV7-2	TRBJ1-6	CASSPSGFTPLHF	TGTGCCAGCAGCCCGTCAGGATTCACACCCCTCCACTTT
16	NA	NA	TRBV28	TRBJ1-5	CASSSLSRGENQPQHF	TGTGCCAGCAGCTCACTTAGCAGGGGAGAGAATCAGCCCCAGCATTTT
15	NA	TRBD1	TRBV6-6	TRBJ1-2	CASSQTGASNYGYTF	TGTGCCAGCAGCCAAACAGGGGCCTCTAACTATGGCTACACCTTC
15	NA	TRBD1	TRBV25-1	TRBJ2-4	CASSGDRGVKNIQYF	TGTGCCAGCAGTGGGGACAGGGGGGTCAAAAACATTCAGTACTTC
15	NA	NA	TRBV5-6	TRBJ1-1	CASSLGPTDDTEAFF	TGTGCCAGCAGCTTGGGACCGACAGACGACACTGAAGCTTTCTTT
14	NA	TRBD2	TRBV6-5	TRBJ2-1	CASSLAGSFSEQFF	TGTGCCAGCAGTTTAGCGGGGTCTTTCTCTGAGCAGTTCTTC
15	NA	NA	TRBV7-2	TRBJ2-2	CASSLRGGNTGELFF	TGTGCCAGCAGCTTGCGAGGGGGGAACACCGGGGAGCTGTTTTTT
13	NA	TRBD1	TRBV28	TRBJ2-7	CASIFSHGDSQYF	TGTGCCAGCATTTTTAGTCACGGGGACAGTCAGTACTTC
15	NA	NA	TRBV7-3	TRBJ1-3	CASSFNVGLGNTIYF	TGTGCCAGCAGCTTTAATGTGGGACTGGGAAACACCATATATTTT
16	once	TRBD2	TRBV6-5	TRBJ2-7	CASSYSRGSDAYEQYF	TGTGCCAGCAGTTACTCGCGCGGGAGCGACGCCTACGAGCAGTACTTC
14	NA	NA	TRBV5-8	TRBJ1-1	CASSFRTANTEAFF	TGTGCCAGCAGCTTTAGGACAGCAAACACTGAAGCTTTCTTT
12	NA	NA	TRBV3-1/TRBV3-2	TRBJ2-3	CASSRQADTQYF	TGTGCCAGCAGCCGACAGGCAGATACGCAGTATTTT